This TCR beta chain was sequenced during a study of T cell clonality in common variable immunodeficiency (dated by TCRdb to the mid-2010s). V is cut by 5 bases and J by 3 bases, and the space between the germline ends is 11 bases. There are 13 amino acids in the CDR3, from cysteine to phenylalanine inclusive. The DNA has 30 bases, all within the CDR3, and is read from base 1. CDR1 and CDR2 are read off the germline V gene as MDHEN and SYDVKM. For sequencing input, CVID and control samples contributed equivalent amounts of genomic DNA. For every sample, a 60 bp segment covering the rearranged TCRbeta CDR3 region was amplified and then sequenced. The immunoSEQ assay, a bias-corrected multiplex PCR with high-throughput sequencing, was employed for TCRbeta amplification. The authors' analysis ran thus. Each unique nucleotide sequence was treated as a clone and annotated with V, D and J genes, copy number and frequency. Sequences were labeled productive if in frame, and non-productive if out of frame or containing stop codons. As previously described, clonality was computed from Shannon's entropy. Mean CDR3 Kyte-Doolittle hydropathy was derived from the predicted amino acid sequences of productive clones. Hierarchical clustering of scaled V gene usage was performed with the R hclust function using Manhattan distance and complete linkage. Clone sharing by CDR3 amino acid sequence was assessed by resampling 12 repertoires per group over 100 rounds. The repertoires were searched for about 70 published EBV-specific and a few hundred published CMV-specific TCRbeta sequences. A couple of CVID samples that yielded fewer than 10,000 sequences were excluded from the analysis, so 42 CVID repertoires were retained. What TCRdb holds here is the immuneACCESS table cut down to in-frame rearrangements. Part of the clones is not present; checked against another copy, under half of the missing clones reflect an unresolved V gene, and the others are unexplained. That table gives V, J and clone size, and the DNA gave D and trimming. Here the sample lists 40,000 to 55,000 clones, none seen once only. Of the sample, 10% is held by the ten largest clones.

Most CVID patients and most healthy controls were of Caucasian heritage. From each donor, about 4.5 to 9 ml of heparinized peripheral whole blood was collected. Genomic DNA from adults with common variable immune deficiency (CVID) and from healthy adult controls was used to sequence TCRbeta CDR3 repertoires. A total of about 22 healthy adult volunteers (about twelve female and ten or so male; age range about 20 to 75 years, mean age approximately 35) were included in the control group. To isolate peripheral blood mononuclear cells, diluted blood was subjected to density centrifugation over Hypaque 1077 or Ficoll-Paque. Genomic DNA was obtained from unsorted mononuclear cells through either Qiagen column purification or a centrifugation-based method. The investigation overall reported the following: TCRbeta clonality was higher in CVID subjects than in healthy controls (t-test p = 0.018), and the increase was most characteristic of about a third of subjects. Patient heterogeneity within the CVID cohort put limits on correlating repertoire features with clinical complications. Even though DNA input was equal, the average per sample came to about 81,820 unique sequences for controls compared with roughly 30,000 for CVID samples. Fewer TCRbeta clones were shared among CVID subjects than among healthy controls (p < 0.0001). The authors noted that sequencing repertoires of T cell subpopulations would be needed to clarify what caused the increased clonality in CVID. CVID TCRbeta sequences reportedly showed fewer deletions and N-nucleotide insertions and lacked highly modified clones with 13 or more V deletions.

This clone was counted ten times or more. It has no known antigen specificity. The sequence runs out 3 residues before the end of the CDR3; the remainder is reconstructed from the germline J gene. Recombination linked TRBV28 to TRBJ2-7; the D gene may be TRBD1 or TRBD2, since each aligns over 5 bases. Sequencing was performed on peripheral blood mononuclear cells. This TCR derives from a person aged 18 to 70 in good health. This receptor carries the CDR3 CASSGSRVYEQYF. The sequenced part of the CDR3 DNA is TGTGCCAGCAGTGGGAGCAGGGTCTACGAG.